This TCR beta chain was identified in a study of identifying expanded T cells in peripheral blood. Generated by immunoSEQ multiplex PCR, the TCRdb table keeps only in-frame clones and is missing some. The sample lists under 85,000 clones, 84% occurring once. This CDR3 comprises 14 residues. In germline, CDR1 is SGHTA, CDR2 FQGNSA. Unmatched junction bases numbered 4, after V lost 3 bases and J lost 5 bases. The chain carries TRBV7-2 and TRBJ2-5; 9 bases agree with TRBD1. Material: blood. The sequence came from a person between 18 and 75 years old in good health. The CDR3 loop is CASSFGTGPETQYF. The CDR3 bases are TGTGCCAGCAGCTTTGGGACAGGGCCCGAGACCCAGTACTTC.